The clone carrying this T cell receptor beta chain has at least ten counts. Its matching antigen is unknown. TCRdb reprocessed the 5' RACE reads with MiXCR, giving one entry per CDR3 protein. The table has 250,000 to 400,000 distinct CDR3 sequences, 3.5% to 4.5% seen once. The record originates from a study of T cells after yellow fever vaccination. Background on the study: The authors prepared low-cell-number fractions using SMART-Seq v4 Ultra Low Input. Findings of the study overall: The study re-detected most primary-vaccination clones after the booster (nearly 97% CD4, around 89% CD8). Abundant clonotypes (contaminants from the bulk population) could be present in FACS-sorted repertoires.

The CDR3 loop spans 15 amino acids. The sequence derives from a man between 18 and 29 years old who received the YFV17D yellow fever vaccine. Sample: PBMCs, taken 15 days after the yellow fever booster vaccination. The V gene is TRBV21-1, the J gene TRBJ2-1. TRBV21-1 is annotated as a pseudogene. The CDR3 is CASSKVSSRVDEQFF. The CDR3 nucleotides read TGTGCCAGCAGCAAAGTGAGCTCAAGGGTCGATGAGCAGTTCTTC.